These 18 T cell receptor beta chains originate from one sample sequenced in a study of blood T cell repertoires in COVID-19. Profiling relied on immunoSEQ multiplex PCR, and the TCRdb table lists in-frame clones only, not all of them. The data hold roughly 250,000 clones, with over 75% observed a single time. Input material: PBMCs or T cells enriched from blood (not recorded which). The receptors were gathered from a woman between 45 and 65 years old who had recovered from COVID-19.

V and J are TRBV5-1 and TRBJ2-3; 11 bases map to TRBD2. Germline V CDR1 and CDR2: SGHRS, YFSETQ. Unmatched junction bases numbered 1, after V lost 0 bases and J lost 4 bases. The CDR3 covers 15 residues. The CDR3 reads CASSLELAGADTQYF. DNA of the CDR3: TGCGCCAGCAGCTTGGAACTAGCGGGAGCAGATACGCAGTATTTT.

This sequence joins TRBV9 and TRBJ2-3; D is perhaps TRBD2 (5 bases). The CDR3 is 15 residues long. Trimming stripped 5 bases from V and 1 base from J, with 14 bases between. Germline assignment: CDR1 SGDLS and CDR2 YYNGEE. CDR3 amino acids: CASSANVGGTDTQYF. The CDR3 coding sequence is TGTGCCAGCAGTGCCAACGTCGGGGGCACAGATACGCAGTATTTT.

V usage is TRBV2 and J usage is TRBJ1-5; D remains unclear. CDR1 is SNHLY, CDR2 FYNNEI, per germline. With 8 bases removed from V and 3 bases from J, the gap between germline ends came to 11 bases. The CDR3 runs 13 residues. For the CDR3, the DNA is TGTGCCAGCCGGGGAGGGCTCAATCAGCCCCAGCATTTT. Amino acid sequence: CASRGGLNQPQHF.

This chain uses TRBV6-5 with TRBJ2-4; D might be TRBD2 (6 bases). This CDR3 contains 15 residues. V lost 2 bases and J lost 0, with 8 bases in between. Germline CDR1 is MNHEY and CDR2 is SVGAGI. The CDR3 nucleotides read TGTGCCAGCAGTTACGGGAGGCAAGCCAAAAACATTCAGTACTTC. This sequence encodes CASSYGRQAKNIQYF.

V is TRBV3-1 (or the pseudogene TRBV3-2) and J is TRBJ2-7; 7 nucleotides align to TRBD2. Trimming took 1 base from V and 3 from J; bases not matched to a gene: 3. The germline V gene encodes CDR1 LGHDT and CDR2 YNNKEL (reference sequence). The CDR3 covers 14 residues. The CDR3 reads CASSQAASGYEQYF. The CDR3 nucleotides read TGTGCCAGCAGCCAAGCAGCTAGCGGCTACGAGCAGTACTTC.

The chain links TRBV11-2 to TRBJ2-7; D not resolved. The V end was cut by 0 bases, the J end by 4 bases, with 4 bases between. This CDR3 is built from 12 residues. Germline values: CDR1 SGHAT, CDR2 FQNNGV. As DNA, the CDR3 is TGTGCCAGCAGCTTAGACCTTTACGAGCAGTACTTC. This encodes CASSLDLYEQYF.

The J gene is TRBJ1-2, the V gene TRBV28; maybe TRBD1 (6 bases). CDR1 MDHEN and CDR2 SYDVKM come from the germline V gene. The ends were cut back, 4 bases at V and 9 bases at J, with 21 bases in the middle. The length of the CDR3 is 15 residues. The CDR3 bases are TGTGCCAGCAGTTGGGCCCGACGGGGGGGCAGTAGCTACACCTTC. Its protein is CASSWARRGGSSYTF.

The chain is built from TRBV9 and TRBJ2-3; TRBD1 aligns across 7 bases. The V segment lost 3 bases and the J segment 2 bases; nucleotides outside the gene matches: 9. This CDR3 region has 16 residues. The germline CDR1 and CDR2 sequences are SGDLS and YYNGEE. CDR3 residues: CASSGNRDSVTDTQYF. For the CDR3, the DNA is TGTGCCAGCAGCGGAAATCGGGACAGCGTCACAGATACGCAGTATTTT. The full variable domain, completed using reference TRBV9 and TRBJ2-3, is DSGVTQTPKHLITATGQRVTLRCSPRSGDLSVYWYQQSLDQGLQFLIQYYNGEERAKGNILERFSAQQFPDLHSELNLSSLELGDSALYFCASSGNRDSVTDTQYFGPGTRLTVL.

J is TRBJ1-6 and V is TRBV19; maybe TRBD1 (6 bases). V was cut by 8 bases and J by 7 bases, with 12 bases left in between. The CDR3 is 13 amino acids. Per the germline V gene, CDR1 is LNHDA and CDR2 is SQIVND (reference sequence). The CDR3 sequence: CASSDRPNSPLHF. The CDR3 DNA reads as TGTGCCAGTTCCGACAGGCCAAATTCACCCCTCCACTTT.

V is TRBV14 and J is TRBJ2-7; 12 nucleotides match TRBD1. This CDR3 is built from 14 residues. V dropped 3 bases and J dropped 6; count of bases not matched to a gene: 3. Looked up from germline, CDR1 is SGHDN and CDR2 is FVKESK. The CDR3: CASSHGTGGFEQYF. The CDR3 coding sequence is TGTGCCAGCAGCCACGGGACAGGGGGCTTCGAGCAGTACTTC. Filled out from reference TRBV14 and TRBJ2-7, the complete variable domain reads EAGVTQFPSHSVIEKGQTVTLRCDPISGHDNLYWYRRVMGKEIKFLLHFVKESKQDESGMPNNRFLAERTGGTYSTLKVQPAELEDSGVYFCASSHGTGGFEQYFGPGTRLTVT.

V and J are TRBV23-1 and TRBJ2-5, with D unresolved. TRBV23-1 is known as an ORF, though its function is uncertain. V lost 6 bases and J lost 5, with 10 bases in between. The CDR3 contains 12 residues. CDR3 DNA: TGCGCCAGCAGCTTACGCGAGGAGACCCAGTACTTC. It is translated as CASSLREETQYF.

The chain recombines TRBV21-1 with TRBJ2-1; the table's TRBD1 call for D was not verified on the DNA. TRBV21-1 is assigned pseudogene status. This CDR3 comprises 17 residues. In DNA, the CDR3 is TGTGCCAGCAGCAAAGTAATGCGGGGACAGGACTTCAATGAGCAGTTCTTC. Translating it yields CASSKVMRGQDFNEQFF.

V gene TRBV10-3 combines with J gene TRBJ2-2; a weak D match, TRBD1 (6 bases). The CDR3 covers 16 residues. Between the trimmed V and J ends, which lost 7 bases and 1 base, there was a span of 16 bases. The V gene's germline CDR1 is ENHRY and CDR2 SYGVKD. CDR3 nucleotide sequence: TGTGCCATCACCACCCCACAGACAGGGAACACCGGGGAGCTGTTTTTT. Its protein product is CAITTPQTGNTGELFF.

This clone has only one observation. Here the CDR3 reads CSVEGDRDSYEQYF. The CDR3, as DNA: TGCAGCGTTGAGGGGGACAGGGACTCCTACGAGCAGTACTTC. This rearrangement joins TRBV29-1 to TRBJ2-7; 9 bases fit TRBD1. The CDR3 is 14 residues long. V was pared by 3 bases and J by 0 bases, with 3 bases of the junction left unmatched. Germline assignment: CDR1 SQVTM and CDR2 ANQGSEA.

This chain links TRBV7-9 with TRBJ1-2; no clear D. Germline V lookup: CDR1 SEHNR, CDR2 FQNEAQ (reference sequence). Trimming cost V 4 bases and J 4 bases, with 19 bases left between them. This CDR3 region has 16 residues. The CDR3 here is CASSSSTFVDSYGYTF. The DNA for the CDR3 is TGTGCCAGCAGCTCCTCTACCTTTGTCGACTCCTATGGCTACACCTTC.

The chain couples TRBV10-3 to TRBJ2-3, with 13 bases that match TRBD2. V was clipped by 7 bases and J by 6 bases; unmatched bases: 4. The CDR3 length is 14 residues. Germline V CDR1 and CDR2: ENHRY, SYGVKD. The CDR3: CAITEGLAGDTQYF. CDR3 bases: TGTGCCATCACCGAGGGACTAGCGGGGGATACGCAGTATTTT.

CDR3: CASSSGTGSADTQYF. The DNA for the CDR3 is TGCGCCAGCAGCTCCGGGACAGGGAGCGCAGATACGCAGTATTTT. This chain connects TRBV5-1 to TRBJ2-3; 9 bases are shared with TRBD1. Germline loops: CDR1 SGHRS, CDR2 YFSETQ. The V gene end was trimmed by 3 bases and the J gene end by 4 bases; junction bases not matched to a gene: 6. This CDR3 has 15 amino acids.

This clone was observed a few times. This chain links TRBV3-1 (or the pseudogene TRBV3-2) with TRBJ2-7; D remains ambiguous. V dropped 1 base and J dropped 8 bases, with 9 bases sitting between them. This CDR3 is built from 12 residues. The germline gives CDR1 LGHDT, CDR2 YNNKEL (reference sequence). The CDR3 sequence is CASSQGSLQQYF. The DNA for the CDR3 is TGTGCCAGCAGCCAAGGATCGCTACAGCAGTACTTC.